These 11 T cell receptor beta chains were sequenced from one sample in a study of T cell clones after liver transplantation. Data came from immunoSEQ multiplex PCR; TCRdb stores just in-frame clones and leaves some out. Of just over 60,000 clones listed, 65% to 75% are singletons. Sequencing was performed on CD4+ T cells from blood, taken before liver transplant. These receptors were collected from a human donor who received a liver transplant.

This sequence joins TRBV5-8 and TRBJ1-4, with a tentative D call TRBD1 (5 bases). Germline V gene lookup returns CDR1 SGHTS and CDR2 YDEGEE. The V gene lost 4 bases and the J gene lost 8 bases, with 21 bases spanning the gap. This CDR3 comprises 16 residues. In DNA form, the CDR3 reads TGTGCCAGCAGCCTACAAACTAACCAGGGCGGCGAAAAACTGTTTTTT. Translation: CASSLQTNQGGEKLFF.

The chain carries TRBV4-1 and TRBJ2-7; a possible D gene is TRBD2 (6 bases). The germline CDR1 and CDR2 sequences are MGHRA and YSYEKL. V was clipped by 0 bases and J by 2 bases, with 8 bases between them. This CDR3 has 14 amino acids. The CDR3 here is CASSQDRGTYEQYF. The CDR3, as DNA: TGCGCCAGCAGCCAAGATCGGGGGACCTACGAGCAGTACTTC.

The CDR3: CASSEQDYEQYF. The CDR3 DNA is TGCGCCAGCAGCGAACAGGATTACGAGCAGTACTTC. The chain joins TRBV5-1 to TRBJ2-7; a possible D gene is TRBD1 (5 bases). Germline CDR1 reads SGHRS; CDR2 reads YFSETQ. The CDR3 contains 12 residues. Trimming cost V 4 bases and J 4 bases, with 9 bases left between them.

Points on this clone: Other DNA sequences in the sample encode the same CDR3. The chain has TRBV9 and TRBJ2-1, with D unclear. Deletions cut 2 bases from V and 0 bases from J, with 9 bases between. Germline V gene lookup returns CDR1 SGDLS and CDR2 YYNGEE. The CDR3 runs to 15 residues. The CDR3 region is CASSVDWSSYNEQFF. CDR3 sequence (DNA): TGTGCCAGCAGCGTGGATTGGAGCTCCTACAATGAGCAGTTCTTC.

The V and J genes are TRBV7-3 and TRBJ2-1, with 13 bases fitting TRBD2. V was clipped by 4 bases and J by 8 bases; unmatched bases: 5. The CDR3 is made up of 15 amino acids. Per the germline V gene, CDR1 is SGHTA and CDR2 is FQGTGA. CDR3 nucleotide sequence: TGTGCCAGCAGCTACACTAGCGGGGGGGCCTATGAGCAGTTCTTC. This translates into CASSYTSGGAYEQFF.

The CDR3 DNA reads TGCGCCAGCAGCCAAGGTCCTCTAAATGACAGGGGAGTTTATCAGCCCCAGCATTTT. Its protein product is CASSQGPLNDRGVYQPQHF. This rearrangement joins TRBV4-1 to TRBJ1-5; 8 bases agree with TRBD1. Unmatched junction bases numbered 16, after V lost 1 base and J lost 5 bases. This CDR3 spans 19 amino acids. CDR1 and CDR2 (germline): MGHRA, YSYEKL.

The rearrangement joins TRBV7-2 to TRBJ1-4; D remains ambiguous. V lost 5 bases and J lost 4, with 14 bases in between. CDR3 length: 15 residues. The germline V gene has CDR1 SGHTA and CDR2 FQGNSA. The CDR3 bases are TGTGCCAGCAGCCAAGGCGGGAGCCTTAATGAAAAACTGTTTTTT. Its protein is CASSQGGSLNEKLFF.

The chain employs TRBV4-1 and TRBJ2-1, with 8 nucleotides matching TRBD2. CDR1 is MGHRA, CDR2 YSYEKL, per germline. The V and J ends lost 2 bases and 1 base, in that order; junction bases with no gene match: 4. This CDR3 has 16 amino acids. The CDR3, as DNA: TGCGCCAGCAGCCAAAAACGGGAGGGATCCTACAATGAGCAGTTCTTC. Encoded protein: CASSQKREGSYNEQFF.

This clone occurred a few times. The chain joins TRBV6-4 to TRBJ1-2; 8 nucleotides align to TRBD1. The CDR3 is 18 amino acids. Trimming at V came to 5 bases and at J to 1 base, leaving 15 bases not matched to a gene. Germline CDR1 reads MRHNA; CDR2 reads SNTAGT. Here the CDR3 DNA reads TGTGCCAGCAGTCCAGCCCCACAGGGGGGACCCGTTAACTATGGCTACACCTTC. This encodes CASSPAPQGGPVNYGYTF.

The CDR3 is CASSDKRGGFNEQFF. CDR3 DNA: TGTGCCAGCAGCGACAAGCGGGGGGGCTTCAATGAGCAGTTCTTC. The J gene is TRBJ2-1, the V gene TRBV6-4; 10 nucleotides match TRBD2. V trimming: 6 bases; J trimming: 6 bases; junction bases outside the gene matches: 8. The CDR3 runs to 15 residues. CDR1 is MRHNA and CDR2 is SNTAGT in the germline V gene.

The chain carries TRBV23-1 and TRBJ2-3, with D possibly being TRBD1 (6 bases). TRBV23-1 is an ORF for which the function is uncertain. Trimming pared 1 base from V and 3 bases from J, leaving 14 bases between. The CDR3 sequence is 16 residues long. The CDR3 reads CASSQFRERGTDTQYF. For the CDR3, the DNA is TGCGCCAGCAGTCAATTTCGGGAAAGGGGGACAGATACGCAGTATTTT.